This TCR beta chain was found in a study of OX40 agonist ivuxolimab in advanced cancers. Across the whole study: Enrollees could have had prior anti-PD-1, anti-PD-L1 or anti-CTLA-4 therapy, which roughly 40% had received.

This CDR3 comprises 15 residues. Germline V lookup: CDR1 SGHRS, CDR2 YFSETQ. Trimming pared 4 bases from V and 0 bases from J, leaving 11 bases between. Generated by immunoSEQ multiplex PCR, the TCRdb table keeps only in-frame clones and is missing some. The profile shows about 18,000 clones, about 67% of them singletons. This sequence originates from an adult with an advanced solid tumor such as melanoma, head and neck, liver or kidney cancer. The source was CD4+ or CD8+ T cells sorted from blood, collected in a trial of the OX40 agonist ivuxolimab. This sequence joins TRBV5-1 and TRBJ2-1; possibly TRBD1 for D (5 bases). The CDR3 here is CASSLDSSSYNEQFF. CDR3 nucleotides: TGCGCCAGCAGCCTCGACAGCAGCTCCTACAATGAGCAGTTCTTC. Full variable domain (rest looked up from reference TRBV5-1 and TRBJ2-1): KAGVTQTPRYLIKTRGQQVTLSCSPISGHRSVSWYQQTPGQGLQFLFEYFSETQRNKGNFPGRFSGRQFSNSRSEMNVSTLELGDSALYLCASSLDSSSYNEQFFGPGTRLTVL.